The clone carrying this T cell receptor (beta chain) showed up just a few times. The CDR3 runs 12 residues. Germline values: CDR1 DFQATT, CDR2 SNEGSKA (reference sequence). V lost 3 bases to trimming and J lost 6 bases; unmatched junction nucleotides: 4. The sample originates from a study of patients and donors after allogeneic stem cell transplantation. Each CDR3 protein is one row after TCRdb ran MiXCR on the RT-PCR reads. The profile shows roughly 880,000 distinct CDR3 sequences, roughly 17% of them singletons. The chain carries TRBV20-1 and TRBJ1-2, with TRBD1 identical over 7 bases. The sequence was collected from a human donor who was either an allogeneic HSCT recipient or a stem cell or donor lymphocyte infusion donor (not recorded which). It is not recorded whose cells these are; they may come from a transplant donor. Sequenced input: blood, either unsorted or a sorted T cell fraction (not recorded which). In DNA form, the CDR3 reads TGCAGTGCTAGCAGACAGGGTGATGGCTACACCTTC. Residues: CSASRQGDGYTF.